This TCR beta chain stems from a study of T cell responses to AZD1222 COVID-19 vaccine. Generated by immunoSEQ multiplex PCR, the TCRdb table keeps only in-frame clones and is missing some. The sample has roughly 200,000 clones, more than 85% seen once. CDR1 and CDR2 from the germline V gene are SGHKS and YYEKEE (reference sequence). With V trimmed by 4 bases and J by 0 bases, 12 bases remained unmatched. This CDR3 region has 18 residues. The clonotype originates from an adult who received the AZD1222 COVID-19 vaccine. This specimen was peripheral blood, taken 28 days after the second AZD1222 dose. The gene calls are TRBV5-5 and TRBJ1-1; 10 positions agree with TRBD1. This CDR3 is CASSQAWGQGRVNTEAFF. The CDR3 nucleotides read TGTGCCAGCAGCCAGGCATGGGGACAGGGGAGGGTGAACACTGAAGCTTTCTTT.